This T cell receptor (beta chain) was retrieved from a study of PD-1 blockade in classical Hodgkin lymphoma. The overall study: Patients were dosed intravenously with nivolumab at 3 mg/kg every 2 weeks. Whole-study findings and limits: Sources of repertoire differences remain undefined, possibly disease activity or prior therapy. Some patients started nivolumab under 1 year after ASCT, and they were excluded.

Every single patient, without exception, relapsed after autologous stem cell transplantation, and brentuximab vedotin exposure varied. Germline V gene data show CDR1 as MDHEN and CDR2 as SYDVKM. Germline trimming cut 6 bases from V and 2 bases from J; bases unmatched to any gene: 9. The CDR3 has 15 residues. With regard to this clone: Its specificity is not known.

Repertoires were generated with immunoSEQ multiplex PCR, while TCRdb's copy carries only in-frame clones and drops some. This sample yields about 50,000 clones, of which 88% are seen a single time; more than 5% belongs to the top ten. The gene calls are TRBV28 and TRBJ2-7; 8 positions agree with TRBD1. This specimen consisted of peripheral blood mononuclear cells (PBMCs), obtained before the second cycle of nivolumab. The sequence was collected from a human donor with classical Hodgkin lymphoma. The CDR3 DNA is TGTGCCAGCAGGGATGCGGGACAGGAGCCCTACGAGCAGTACTTC. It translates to CASRDAGQEPYEQYF. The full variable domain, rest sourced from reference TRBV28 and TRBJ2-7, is DVKVTQSSRYLVKRTGEKVFLECVQDMDHENMFWYRQDPGLGLRLIYFSYDVKMKEKGDIPEGYSVSREKKERFSLILESASTNQTSMYLCASRDAGQEPYEQYFGPGTRLTVT.